The 9 T cell receptor beta chains reported below all come from one sample, sequenced in a study of blood T cell repertoires in COVID-19. Here immunoSEQ multiplex PCR was the method, and the copy in TCRdb shows in-frame clones only, minus some. The table has 55,000 to 70,000 clones, 88% seen once. Input material: PBMCs or T cells enriched from blood (not recorded which). The receptors were gathered from a woman between 40 and 55 years old who had recovered from COVID-19.

The CDR3 DNA sequence: TGTGCCAGCGCTAGTGGGTCCGGGGCCAACGTCCTGACTTTC. This gives the protein CASASGSGANVLTF. The rearrangement uses TRBV5-4 and TRBJ2-6; no clear D. The V gene's germline CDR1 is SGHNT and CDR2 YYREEE (reference sequence). V shed 7 bases and J shed 4 bases, with 12 bases lying between them. CDR3 length: 14 residues.

J is TRBJ1-5 and V is TRBV5-1; D perhaps matches TRBD1 (5 bases). The CDR3 sequence is 14 residues long. Deletions cut 4 bases from V and 6 bases from J, with 14 bases between. Germline values: CDR1 SGHRS, CDR2 YFSETQ. CDR3 nucleotide sequence: TGCGCCAGCAGCAAAGACAGTGCAGGTCAGCCCCAGCATTTT. Protein: CASSKDSAGQPQHF.

The chain joins TRBV9 to TRBJ1-2; D is uncertain. The CDR3 length is 15 residues. CDR1 and CDR2 (germline): SGDLS, YYNGEE. Trimming took 3 bases from V and 2 from J, leaving 14 bases between them. DNA of the CDR3: TGTGCCAGCAGCGGTTCAGGTACTTTCAACTATGGCTACACCTTC. It specifies CASSGSGTFNYGYTF.

This clone was counted only a few times. The chain employs TRBV6-1 and TRBJ2-5, with 12 nucleotides matching TRBD2. Per the germline V gene, CDR1 is MNHNS and CDR2 is SASEGT. V dropped 2 bases and J dropped 4; count of bases not matched to a gene: 2. The CDR3 spans 15 residues. The CDR3 DNA sequence: TGTGCCAGCAGTGAACTAGCGGGGGGGCCAGAGACCCAGTACTTC. It is translated as CASSELAGGPETQYF.

DNA for the CDR3: TGTGCCAGCAGCTCGAGACAGGGCGGCACTGAAGCTTTCTTT. Translation: CASSSRQGGTEAFF. The rearrangement joins TRBV7-9 to TRBJ1-1; 7 nucleotides match TRBD1. Germline V gene lookup returns CDR1 SEHNR and CDR2 FQNEAQ (reference sequence). CDR3 length: 14 amino acids. The J segment lost 4 bases and the V segment lost 4 bases, leaving 6 bases of the junction unmatched.

The chain couples TRBV10-3 to TRBJ2-2; a possible D gene is TRBD2 (6 bases). In germline, CDR1 is ENHRY, CDR2 SYGVKD. V was cut by 6 bases and J by 4 bases, with 12 bases left in between. The CDR3 contains 14 residues. CDR3 nucleotide sequence: TGTGCCATCAGGATGGCCGGGGGCACCGGGGAGCTGTTTTTT. The encoded protein is CAIRMAGGTGELFF.

This sequence joins TRBV13 and TRBJ2-7; TRBD1 aligns across 7 bases. J gave up 3 bases and V 4 bases, and 6 bases lay outside the gene matches. This CDR3 has 14 residues. The germline CDR1 and CDR2 sequences are PRHDT and FYEKMQ (reference sequence). The CDR3 bases are TGTGCCAGCAGCTCGACAGGGTCGGGCTACGAGCAGTACTTC. Translating gives CASSSTGSGYEQYF.

The chain uses TRBV24-1 and TRBJ2-5; D is perhaps TRBD1 or TRBD2 (9 bases each). Per the germline V gene, CDR1 is KGHDR and CDR2 is SFDVKD. Trimming took off 3 bases at V and 2 bases at J, with 27 bases between the two ends. The length of the CDR3 is 20 residues. Here the CDR3 reads CATSDPGQGLFLAGQETQYF. The CDR3 DNA reads as TGTGCCACCAGTGATCCGGGACAGGGTTTGTTTCTAGCGGGGCAAGAGACCCAGTACTTC.

The gene calls are TRBV5-4 and TRBJ2-7, with a weak D call TRBD1 (6 bases). This CDR3 has 16 residues. Germline V gene lookup returns CDR1 SGHNT and CDR2 YYREEE (reference sequence). V gave up 4 bases and J gave up 1 base, with 18 bases separating them. The CDR3: CASSRPGTSDSYEQYF. The CDR3 bases are TGTGCCAGCAGCAGACCAGGGACATCGGATTCCTACGAGCAGTACTTC.